The 13 T cell receptor beta chains presented below share a single source sample, sequenced in a study of cytomegalovirus exposure and HLA in healthy donors. PCR employed 60 Vbeta and 13 Jbeta primers. Sequencing was performed with immunoSEQ multiplex PCR; in TCRdb, only in-frame clones are kept and a portion is missing. The sample lists some 150,000 clones; more than 65% were seen once. Sequencing was performed on PBMCs. These receptors were taken from a man in his thirties or forties in good health and CMV-seropositive.

To note about this clone: The sample has other DNA sequences that encode this CDR3 too. The rearrangement uses TRBV29-1 and TRBJ2-3, with 8 bases lining up with TRBD2. From germline, CDR1 is SQVTM and CDR2 ANQGSEA. Unmatched junction bases numbered 3, after V lost 6 bases and J lost 1 base. The CDR3 spans 13 residues. This CDR3 reads CSVRRGGTDTQYF. The CDR3, as DNA: TGCAGCGTCCGGCGGGGGGGCACAGATACGCAGTATTTT.

CDR3 protein: CASSLVPGTRTDTQYF. The CDR3 DNA sequence: TGTGCCAGCAGCTTGGTCCCAGGAACTCGGACAGATACGCAGTATTTT. This chain uses TRBV5-6 with TRBJ2-3, with no clear D. From germline, CDR1 is SGHDT and CDR2 YYEEEE. The V end lost 0 bases, the J end lost 3 bases, and 14 bases lay between the germline ends. The CDR3 has 16 amino acids. The whole variable domain, remainder taken from reference TRBV5-6 and TRBJ2-3, is DAGVTQSPTHLIKTRGQQVTLRCSPKSGHDTVSWYQQALGQGPQFIFQYYEEEERQRGNFPDRFSGHQFPNYSSELNVNALLLGDSALYLCASSLVPGTRTDTQYFGPGTRLTVL.

V gene TRBV11-3 combines with J gene TRBJ2-7; perhaps TRBD1 as D (5 bases). CDR3 length equals 15 residues. The germline CDR1 and CDR2 sequences are SGHNT and YENEEA. Trimming took off 0 bases at V and 6 bases at J, with 15 bases between the two ends. Here the CDR3 reads CASSLDGQGNGEQYF. CDR3 nucleotides: TGTGCCAGCAGCTTAGATGGTCAGGGTAACGGCGAGCAGTACTTC.

CDR3 bases: TGTGCCTGGAGTGTCGACAACCCCCCGGAAGCTTTCTTT. Encoded protein: CAWSVDNPPEAFF. This sequence joins TRBV30 and TRBJ1-1; no clear D gene. This CDR3 contains 13 residues. Germline values: CDR1 GTSNPN, CDR2 SVGIG (reference sequence). V lost 0 bases and J lost 8, with 13 bases in between.

The chain is built from TRBV11-3 and TRBJ2-7; no reliable D call. Looked up from germline, CDR1 is SGHNT and CDR2 is YENEEA. The CDR3 length is 13 residues. Trimming took 1 base from V and 4 from J, leaving 8 bases between them. DNA for the CDR3: TGTGCCAGCAGCTTAGGTCCAGAATACGAGCAGTACTTC. Its protein product is CASSLGPEYEQYF.

The table lists this clone with a count of one. This chain joins TRBV5-1 and TRBJ2-1; 7 positions agree with TRBD1. Germline CDR1 is SGHRS and CDR2 is YFSETQ. This CDR3 contains 15 residues. V was clipped by 4 bases and J by 7 bases; unmatched bases: 11. The CDR3 nucleotides read TGCGCCAGCAGCCGCGGACAAAGGGGGCGGAATGAGCAGTTCTTC. This encodes CASSRGQRGRNEQFF. Variable domain in full (rest from reference TRBV5-1 and TRBJ2-1): KAGVTQTPRYLIKTRGQQVTLSCSPISGHRSVSWYQQTPGQGLQFLFEYFSETQRNKGNFPGRFSGRQFSNSRSEMNVSTLELGDSALYLCASSRGQRGRNEQFFGPGTRLTVL.

For this clone: One end of the junction varies from germline; a read error may be responsible. This chain links TRBV5-1 with TRBJ2-1, with 9 positions matching TRBD1. The CDR3 runs 17 residues. Germline V gives CDR1 SGHRS, CDR2 YFSETQ. The CDR3 loop reads CASSLGGGTGSFNEQFF. As DNA, the CDR3 is TGCGCCAGCAGCTTAGGGGGAGGGACAGGGTCCTTCAATGAGCAGTTCTTC.

The chain uses TRBV7-2 and TRBJ2-7; a weak D match, TRBD2 (6 bases). The germline V gene has CDR1 SGHTA and CDR2 FQGNSA. Trimming left V 0 bases short and J 7 bases short, with 25 bases between. The CDR3 consists of 18 residues. The CDR3 protein is CASSLAVVGRPGAGEQYF. CDR3 bases: TGTGCCAGCAGCTTAGCGGTAGTCGGCCGGCCCGGTGCGGGGGAGCAGTACTTC.

The rearrangement links TRBV27 to TRBJ2-7; perhaps TRBD1 as D (6 bases). Per the germline V gene, CDR1 is MNHEY and CDR2 is SMNVEV (reference sequence). The CDR3 covers 14 residues. Deletions cut 5 bases from V and 1 base from J, with 12 bases between. The CDR3 sequence: CASSANRVSYEQYF. The CDR3 bases are TGTGCCAGCAGTGCGAACAGGGTTTCCTACGAGCAGTACTTC.

Only one count was recorded for this clone. The CDR3 DNA reads TGCAGCGTTGGAGCAGGGCGCACCGGGGAGCTGTTTTTT. As protein: CSVGAGRTGELFF. The chain is built from TRBV29-1 and TRBJ2-2; weak D call: TRBD1 (5 bases). Trimming removed 4 bases from V and 4 bases from J, with 10 bases in between. The CDR3 extends over 13 amino acids. Germline assignment: CDR1 SQVTM and CDR2 ANQGSEA.

V gene TRBV2 combines with J gene TRBJ1-5; perhaps TRBD1 as D (5 bases). V was trimmed by 3 bases and J by 1 base, leaving 10 bases between them. CDR1 and CDR2 from the germline V gene are SNHLY and FYNNEI. This CDR3 has 15 residues. The CDR3 DNA reads as TGTGCCAGCAGTGAGGGGCGCCTAAGCAATCAGCCCCAGCATTTT. It specifies CASSEGRLSNQPQHF.

This rearrangement joins TRBV5-1 to TRBJ2-1; D is perhaps TRBD2 (5 bases). This CDR3 region has 16 residues. V was shortened by 4 bases and J by 7 bases, with 21 bases between the two germline ends. CDR1 is SGHRS, CDR2 YFSETQ, per germline. The CDR3 nucleotides are TGCGCCAGCAGCCCCCCTAAGGGTGGGAGCGTGAATGAGCAGTTCTTC. This encodes CASSPPKGGSVNEQFF.

The chain combines TRBV19 with TRBJ1-2, with TRBD1 matching 7 bases. CDR1 is LNHDA, CDR2 SQIVND, per germline (reference sequence). The CDR3 sequence is 14 residues long. J lost 8 bases, V lost 3 bases, and 9 bases had no gene match. The CDR3: CASSIDVETGGYTF. The CDR3 bases are TGTGCCAGTAGTATCGATGTTGAGACAGGGGGCTACACCTTC. Together with reference TRBV19 and TRBJ1-2, the CDR3 gives the full variable domain: DGGITQSPKYLFRKEGQNVTLSCEQNLNHDAMYWYRQDPGQGLRLIYYSQIVNDFQKGDIAEGYSVSREKKESFPLTVTSAQKNPTAFYLCASSIDVETGGYTFGSGTRLTVV.